Following are 20 T cell receptor beta chains from one sample sequenced in a study of cytomegalovirus exposure and HLA in healthy donors. PCR was performed using 60 Vbeta and 13 Jbeta primers. The table came from immunoSEQ multiplex PCR; TCRdb's copy has only in-frame clones and leaves some out. The sample has approximately 150,000 clones; over 60% are singletons. Sequencing was done on a sample of PBMCs. The source of these receptors is a woman aged 40 to 49 in good health and CMV-seronegative.

The V gene is TRBV7-9, the J gene TRBJ2-1; 7 nucleotides match TRBD1. Trimming took 0 bases from V and 7 from J; bases not matched to a gene: 3. CDR3 length: 14 amino acids. Germline CDR1 reads SEHNR; CDR2 reads FQNEAQ (reference sequence). The CDR3 reads CASSLAPQGNEQFF. DNA of the CDR3: TGTGCCAGCAGCTTAGCCCCACAGGGGAATGAGCAGTTCTTC. The full variable domain, in which reference TRBV7-9 and TRBJ2-1 provide the parts outside the CDR3, is DTGVSQNPRHKITKRGQNVTFRCDPISEHNRLYWYRQTLGQGPEFLTYFQNEAQLEKSRLLSDRFSAERPKGSFSTLEIQRTEQGDSAMYLCASSLAPQGNEQFFGPGTRLTVL.

This clone was detected only a few times. The chain employs TRBV27 and TRBJ1-4, with no clear D. The germline V gene has CDR1 MNHEY and CDR2 SMNVEV (reference sequence). CDR3 size: 14 residues. Trimming left V 2 bases short and J 7 bases short, with 11 bases between. In DNA, the CDR3 is TGTGCCAGCAGTTTAGGAGAGCGGGTTGAAAAACTGTTTTTT. Protein product: CASSLGERVEKLFF.

The chain employs TRBV4-1 and TRBJ1-2; 7 bases line up with TRBD1. The CDR3 is 19 amino acids. Germline V gene lookup returns CDR1 MGHRA and CDR2 YSYEKL. V was clipped by 0 bases and J by 2 bases; unmatched bases: 15. For the CDR3, the DNA is TGCGCCAGCAGCCAAGAGGTGTTGAGGACAGGTGCTCGAAACTATGGCTACACCTTC. Its translation: CASSQEVLRTGARNYGYTF.

The genes are TRBV6-1 and TRBJ2-5, with D possibly being TRBD1 (5 bases). The better agreement between TRBJ2-7 and the DNA end casts doubt on the J call. The CDR3 totals 13 residues. Germline CDR1 reads MNHNS; CDR2 reads SASEGT. CDR3 nucleotide sequence: TGTGCCAGCAAACAGGTGGGCGTCTACGAGCAGTACTTC. This translates into CASKQVGVYEQYF.

The rearrangement joins TRBV7-9 to TRBJ1-5; possibly TRBD1 for D (5 bases). Germline V gene sequence: CDR1 SEHNR, CDR2 FQNEAQ (reference sequence). Trimming cost V 5 bases and J 5 bases, with 13 bases left between them. The length of the CDR3 is 14 residues. CDR3 in amino acids: CASSPRVGDQPQHF. CDR3 in DNA: TGTGCCAGCAGCCCCAGGGTAGGGGATCAGCCCCAGCATTTT.

V gene TRBV28 combines with J gene TRBJ1-1, with D possibly being TRBD1 (5 bases). V lost 2 bases and J 1 base, leaving 14 bases between the germline ends. The germline CDR1 and CDR2 sequences are MDHEN and SYDVKM. CDR3 length equals 16 residues. DNA for the CDR3: TGTGCCAGCAGTTTAGCACAGGCGGGACCGAACACTGAAGCTTTCTTT. This encodes CASSLAQAGPNTEAFF. Together with reference TRBV28 and TRBJ1-1, the CDR3 gives the full variable domain: DVKVTQSSRYLVKRTGEKVFLECVQDMDHENMFWYRQDPGLGLRLIYFSYDVKMKEKGDIPEGYSVSREKKERFSLILESASTNQTSMYLCASSLAQAGPNTEAFFGQGTRLTVV.

The chain links TRBV19 to TRBJ1-1; no reliable D call. The germline V gene has CDR1 LNHDA and CDR2 SQIVND (reference sequence). Trimming left V 0 bases short and J 0 bases short, with 11 bases between. CDR3 size: 16 residues. CDR3 bases: TGTGCCAGTAGTATAGACGGGGAAACGATGAACACTGAAGCTTTCTTT. Translation gives CASSIDGETMNTEAFF. Full variable domain (missing parts from reference TRBV19 and TRBJ1-1): DGGITQSPKYLFRKEGQNVTLSCEQNLNHDAMYWYRQDPGQGLRLIYYSQIVNDFQKGDIAEGYSVSREKKESFPLTVTSAQKNPTAFYLCASSIDGETMNTEAFFGQGTRLTVV.

The sample holds a few counts of this clone. The chain combines TRBV19 with TRBJ1-1; D is unclear. The V end was cut by 9 bases, the J end by 3 bases, with 17 bases between. Germline lookup yields CDR1 LNHDA and CDR2 SQIVND (reference sequence). The CDR3 is made up of 14 amino acids. The CDR3 DNA reads as TGTGCCAGCAGTCGTGGGGAGTGGGACACTGAAGCTTTCTTT. Protein product: CASSRGEWDTEAFF. The full variable domain, its missing parts supplied by reference TRBV19 and TRBJ1-1, is DGGITQSPKYLFRKEGQNVTLSCEQNLNHDAMYWYRQDPGQGLRLIYYSQIVNDFQKGDIAEGYSVSREKKESFPLTVTSAQKNPTAFYLCASSRGEWDTEAFFGQGTRLTVV.

This clone appeared once. CDR3 loop: CASSEYRVSGELFF. CDR3 bases: TGTGCCAGCAGTGAGTACAGGGTATCCGGGGAGCTGTTTTTT. This rearrangement joins TRBV2 to TRBJ2-2; D perhaps matches TRBD1 (6 bases). CDR3 length: 14 residues. Germline V lookup: CDR1 SNHLY, CDR2 FYNNEI. V was shortened by 3 bases and J by 6 bases, with 11 bases between the two germline ends.

This clone was picked up one time. This rearrangement joins TRBV18 to TRBJ2-5; TRBD1 might be the D (6 bases). Germline lookup yields CDR1 KGHSH and CDR2 LQKENI. There are 13 residues in the CDR3. V was pared by 5 bases and J by 5 bases, with 12 bases between. The CDR3 sequence is CASSSYRVETQYF. The CDR3 nucleotides are TGTGCCAGCTCATCCTACAGGGTGGAGACCCAGTACTTC.

The gene calls are TRBV28 and TRBJ2-3; D perhaps matches TRBD1 (6 bases). The V end was cut by 0 bases, the J end by 4 bases, with 11 bases between. The germline V gene has CDR1 MDHEN and CDR2 SYDVKM. The CDR3 has 15 amino acids. The DNA of the CDR3 is TGTGCCAGCAGTTTATGGGGGGCTGGCGCAGATACGCAGTATTTT. Translating it yields CASSLWGAGADTQYF. Full variable domain (missing parts from reference TRBV28 and TRBJ2-3): DVKVTQSSRYLVKRTGEKVFLECVQDMDHENMFWYRQDPGLGLRLIYFSYDVKMKEKGDIPEGYSVSREKKERFSLILESASTNQTSMYLCASSLWGAGADTQYFGPGTRLTVL.

The rearrangement joins TRBV4-1 to TRBJ2-1; D not resolved. Between the trimmed V and J ends, which lost 3 bases and 12 bases, there was a span of 9 bases. There are 11 residues in the CDR3. Germline values: CDR1 MGHRA, CDR2 YSYEKL. The CDR3 nucleotides are TGCGCCAGCAGCCATGAATTGAGGCAGTTCTTC. Translating gives CASSHELRQFF.

The genes are TRBV7-7 and TRBJ2-5; 16 bases are a match to TRBD2. J gave up 5 bases and V 5 bases, and 8 bases lay outside the gene matches. CDR3 length: 17 residues. From germline, CDR1 is SSHAT and CDR2 FNYEAQ (reference sequence). CDR3 residues: CASSLGTSGGARETQYF. In DNA form, the CDR3 reads TGTGCCAGCAGCCTAGGGACTAGCGGGGGGGCACGGGAGACCCAGTACTTC.

This rearrangement joins TRBV30 to TRBJ2-1; 14 nucleotides match TRBD2. In germline, CDR1 is GTSNPN, CDR2 SVGIG (reference sequence). V lost 3 bases, J lost 7 bases, and 5 bases stayed unmatched. The CDR3 has 15 residues. Written as DNA, the CDR3 is TGTGCCTGGAGGGGACTAGCGGGAGATTCGAATGAGCAGTTCTTC. It yields the protein CAWRGLAGDSNEQFF.

The chain links TRBV5-5 to TRBJ1-1; 8 bases match TRBD1. The CDR3 covers 13 residues. V lost 4 bases and J lost 3; bases outside the gene matches: 2. Per germline, CDR1 SGHKS and CDR2 YYEKEE (reference sequence). For the CDR3, the DNA is TGTGCCAGCAGCCCGACAGGGGACACTGAAGCTTTCTTT. Translation: CASSPTGDTEAFF.

The gene calls are TRBV5-1 and TRBJ2-5; the D gene is possibly TRBD1 (6 bases). Trimming took 7 bases from V and 5 from J, leaving 12 bases between them. This CDR3 contains 12 residues. In germline, CDR1 is SGHRS, CDR2 YFSETQ. Here the CDR3 reads CASRQDGETQYF. Written as DNA, the CDR3 is TGCGCCAGCCGACAGGATGGGGAGACCCAGTACTTC. Combining the CDR3 with reference TRBV5-1 and TRBJ2-5 gives the whole variable domain KAGVTQTPRYLIKTRGQQVTLSCSPISGHRSVSWYQQTPGQGLQFLFEYFSETQRNKGNFPGRFSGRQFSNSRSEMNVSTLELGDSALYLCASRQDGETQYFGPGTRLLVL.

The J gene is TRBJ1-2, the V gene TRBV5-4; 7 bases line up with TRBD1. Germline V gene sequence: CDR1 SGHNT, CDR2 YYREEE (reference sequence). CDR3 length equals 15 residues. J lost 3 bases, V lost 0 bases, and 5 bases had no gene match. In DNA form, the CDR3 reads TGTGCCAGCAGCTTGGTTGGGACAGCTTACTATGGCTACACCTTC. It is translated as CASSLVGTAYYGYTF.

This CDR3 is CASSMGTGSGGYTF. The CDR3 DNA follows: TGTGCCAGCAGCATGGGGACAGGGTCCGGTGGCTACACCTTC. The chain joins TRBV5-8 to TRBJ1-2, with 9 bases aligning to TRBD1. Trimming at V came to 4 bases and at J to 7 bases, leaving 8 bases not matched to a gene. The CDR3 loop spans 14 amino acids. Germline V CDR1 and CDR2: SGHTS, YDEGEE.

This sequence joins TRBV7-9 and TRBJ2-2; D remains unclear. Germline V gives CDR1 SEHNR, CDR2 FQNEAQ (reference sequence). Between the trimmed V and J ends, which lost 7 bases and 2 bases, there was a span of 11 bases. The length of the CDR3 is 14 residues. The CDR3 spells CASTPSVNTGELFF. The CDR3 DNA sequence: TGTGCCAGCACCCCATCGGTCAACACCGGGGAGCTGTTTTTT.

The J gene is TRBJ2-3, the V gene TRBV10-1, with TRBD2 matching 8 bases. Germline V gene lookup returns CDR1 WNHNN and CDR2 SYGVQD (reference sequence). This CDR3 spans 14 amino acids. V trimming: 4 bases; J trimming: 5 bases; junction bases outside the gene matches: 5. The CDR3 coding sequence is TGCGCCAGCAGTGCCGGGACTAGGGAAGATACGCAGTATTTT. Translation gives CASSAGTREDTQYF.